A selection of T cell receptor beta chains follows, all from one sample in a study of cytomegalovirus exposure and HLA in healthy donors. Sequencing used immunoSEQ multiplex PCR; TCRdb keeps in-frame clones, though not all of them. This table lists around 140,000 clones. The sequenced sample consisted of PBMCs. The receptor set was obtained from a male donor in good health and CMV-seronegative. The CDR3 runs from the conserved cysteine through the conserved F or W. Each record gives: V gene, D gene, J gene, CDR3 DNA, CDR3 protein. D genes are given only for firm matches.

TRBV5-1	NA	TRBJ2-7	TGCGCCAGCAGCTTGTCCCCTAAACTTGCAGGGGCCCTGATCGAGCAGTACTTC	CASSLSPKLAGALIEQYF
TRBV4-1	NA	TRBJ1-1	TGCGCCAGCAGCCAAGATCTGGAGTCGGGCCAATTAGGGGACACTGAAGCTTTCTTT	CASSQDLESGQLGDTEAFF
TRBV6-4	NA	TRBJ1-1	TGTGCCAGCATCGGCAGGGTAGCTTTCTTT	CASIGRVAFF
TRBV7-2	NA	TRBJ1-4	TGTGCCAGCAGCTTACTTAATGAAAAACTGTTTTTT	CASSLLNEKLFF
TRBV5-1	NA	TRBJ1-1	TGCGCCAGCAGCTTGGTGGGCAGGGGTAACACTGAAGCTTTCTTT	CASSLVGRGNTEAFF
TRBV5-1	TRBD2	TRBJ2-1	TGCGCCAGCAGCTTGGCTAGCGGGGCCTACAATGAGCAGTTCTTC	CASSLASGAYNEQFF
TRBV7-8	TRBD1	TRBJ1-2	TGTGCCAGCAGCTCACAGGGGGAATCGACGGCTAACTATGGCTACACCTTC	CASSSQGESTANYGYTF
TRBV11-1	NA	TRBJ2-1	TGTGCCAGCAGCTTAACCGGGACAAGGAACTACAATGAGCAGTTCTTC	CASSLTGTRNYNEQFF
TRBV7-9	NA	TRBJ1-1	TGTGCCAGCAGCTTAGGAAACTTAAACACTGAAGCTTTCTTT	CASSLGNLNTEAFF
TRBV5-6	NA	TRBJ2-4	TGTGCCAGCAGCTCCCTATCTCTCGGAAACATTCAGTACTTC	CASSSLSLGNIQYF
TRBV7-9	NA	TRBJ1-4	TGTGCCAGCAGCTTACTGTCGTTCGAGGAGAAACTGTTTTTT	CASSLLSFEEKLFF